This TCR beta chain derives from a study of cytomegalovirus exposure and HLA in healthy donors. While unrecorded immune exposures were likely, the donors were nominally healthy when sampled. Researchers ran the PCR with 60 Vbeta and 13 Jbeta primers. Profiled with immunoSEQ multiplex PCR; TCRdb holds only in-frame clones, not every one. Here the sample spans some 140,000 clones, 79% being singletons. Notes on the study in general: Analysis was carried out at a later point, and it linked a missense DCLRE1C variant to TCR beta V- and J-gene trimming. Sequencing likely generated an artifact that appeared as a cluster of highly shared sequence variants.

On this clone itself: The antigen is not known.

From germline, CDR1 is SGDLS and CDR2 YYNGEE. This CDR3 has 14 residues. Trimming removed 4 bases at V and 7 bases at J, with 17 bases between. Sequenced input: PBMCs. This clonotype was sampled from a man aged 18-30 years in good health and CMV-seronegative. The rearrangement links TRBV9 to TRBJ1-2, with D unclear. The CDR3 nucleotides read TGTGCCAGCAGCCTCCGGACCGGGGAGCGTGGCTACACCTTC. This encodes CASSLRTGERGYTF.